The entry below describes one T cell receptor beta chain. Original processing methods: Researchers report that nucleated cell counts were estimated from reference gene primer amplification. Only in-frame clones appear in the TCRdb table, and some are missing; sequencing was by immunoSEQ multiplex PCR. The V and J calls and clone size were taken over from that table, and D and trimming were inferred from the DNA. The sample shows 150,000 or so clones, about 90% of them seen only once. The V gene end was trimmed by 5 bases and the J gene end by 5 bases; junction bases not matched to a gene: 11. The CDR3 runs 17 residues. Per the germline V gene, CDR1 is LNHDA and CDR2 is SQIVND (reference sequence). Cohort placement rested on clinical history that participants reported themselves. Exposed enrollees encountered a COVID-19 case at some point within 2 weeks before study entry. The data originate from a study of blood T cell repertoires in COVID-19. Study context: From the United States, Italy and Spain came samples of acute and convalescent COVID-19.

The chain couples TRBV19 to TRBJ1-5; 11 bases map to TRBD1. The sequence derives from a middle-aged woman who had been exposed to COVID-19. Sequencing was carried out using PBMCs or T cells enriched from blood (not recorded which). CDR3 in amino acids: CASSADRGHGKYQPQHF. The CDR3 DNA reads TGTGCCAGTAGTGCGGACAGGGGGCACGGTAAGTATCAGCCCCAGCATTTT.